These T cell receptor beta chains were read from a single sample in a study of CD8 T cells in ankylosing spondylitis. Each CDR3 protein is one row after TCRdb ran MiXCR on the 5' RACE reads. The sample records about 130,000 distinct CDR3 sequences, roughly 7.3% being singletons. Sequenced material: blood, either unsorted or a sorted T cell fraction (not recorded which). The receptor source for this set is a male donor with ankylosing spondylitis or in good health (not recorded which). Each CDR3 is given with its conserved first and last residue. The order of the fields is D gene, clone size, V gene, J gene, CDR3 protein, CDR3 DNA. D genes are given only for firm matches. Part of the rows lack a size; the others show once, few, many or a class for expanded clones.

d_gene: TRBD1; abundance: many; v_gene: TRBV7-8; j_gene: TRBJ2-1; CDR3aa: CASSLSWTGGYNEQFF; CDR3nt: TGTGCCAGCAGCTTAAGTTGGACAGGGGGCTACAATGAGCAGTTCTTC
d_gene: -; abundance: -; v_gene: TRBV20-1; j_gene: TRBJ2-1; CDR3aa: CSAEAVVDEQFF; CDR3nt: TGCAGTGCGGAGGCGGTTGTCGATGAGCAGTTCTTC
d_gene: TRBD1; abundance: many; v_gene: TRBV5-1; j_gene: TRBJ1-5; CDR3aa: CASSPQGDDQPQHF; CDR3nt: TGCGCCAGCAGCCCACAGGGGGACGATCAGCCCCAGCATTTT
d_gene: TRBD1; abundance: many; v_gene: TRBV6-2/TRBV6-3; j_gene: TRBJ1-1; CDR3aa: CASSYPRDSLVLNTEAFF; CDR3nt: TGTGCCAGCAGTTACCCTCGGGACAGCTTGGTCTTGAACACTGAAGCTTTCTTT
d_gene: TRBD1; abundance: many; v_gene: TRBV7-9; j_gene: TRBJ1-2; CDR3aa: CASSFDKDRGQSGYTF; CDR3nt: TGTGCCAGCAGCTTTGACAAGGACAGGGGGCAGAGTGGCTACACCTTC
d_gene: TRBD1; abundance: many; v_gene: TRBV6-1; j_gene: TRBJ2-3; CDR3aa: CASTRPGTGVGDTQYF; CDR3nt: TGTGCCAGCACCAGGCCCGGGACAGGGGTAGGAGATACGCAGTATTTT
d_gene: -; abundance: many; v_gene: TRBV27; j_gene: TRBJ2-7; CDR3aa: CASKLTPGFEQYF; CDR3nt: TGTGCCAGCAAGCTTACCCCAGGGTTCGAGCAGTACTTC
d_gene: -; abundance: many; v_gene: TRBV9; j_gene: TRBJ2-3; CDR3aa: CASTPDYPPRDTQYF; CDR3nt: TGTGCCAGCACGCCCGACTATCCTCCAAGAGATACGCAGTATTTT
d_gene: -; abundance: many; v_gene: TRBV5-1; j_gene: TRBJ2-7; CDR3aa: CASSLALGEHTYEQYF; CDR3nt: TGCGCCAGCAGCTTGGCTCTAGGGGAACACACCTACGAGCAGTACTTC
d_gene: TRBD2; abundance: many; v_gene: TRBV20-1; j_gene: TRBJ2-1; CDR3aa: CSAGTSGNNEQFF; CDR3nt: TGCAGTGCCGGGACTAGCGGGAACAATGAGCAGTTCTTC
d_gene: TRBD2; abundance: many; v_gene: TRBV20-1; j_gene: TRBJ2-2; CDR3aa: CSARVAGENTGELFF; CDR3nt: TGCAGTGCTAGAGTAGCGGGGGAGAACACCGGGGAGCTGTTTTTT
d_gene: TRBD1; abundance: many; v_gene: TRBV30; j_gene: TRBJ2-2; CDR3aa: CASGQGHTGELFF; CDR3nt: TGTGCCTCGGGACAGGGGCACACCGGGGAGCTGTTTTTT
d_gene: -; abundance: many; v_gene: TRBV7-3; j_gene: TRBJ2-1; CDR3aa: CASSLLGYNEQFF; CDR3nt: TGTGCCAGCAGCCTGCTTGGGTACAATGAGCAGTTCTTC
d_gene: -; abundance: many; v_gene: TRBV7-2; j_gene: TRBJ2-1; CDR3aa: CASSPPSLGVNEQFF; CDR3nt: TGTGCCAGCAGCCCCCCCTCGTTAGGTGTCAATGAGCAGTTCTTC
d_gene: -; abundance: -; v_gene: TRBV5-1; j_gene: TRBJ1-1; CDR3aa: CASSLAGAGAEAFF; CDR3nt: TGCGCCAGCAGCTTGGCGGGGGCTGGCGCTGAAGCTTTCTTT
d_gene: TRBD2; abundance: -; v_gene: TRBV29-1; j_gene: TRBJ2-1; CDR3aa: CSVDSGRASYNEQFF; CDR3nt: TGCAGCGTAGACAGCGGGAGAGCCTCCTACAATGAGCAGTTCTTC
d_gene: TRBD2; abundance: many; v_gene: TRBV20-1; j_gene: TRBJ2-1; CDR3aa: CSAREASGRSYNEQFF; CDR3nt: TGCAGTGCTAGAGAGGCTAGCGGGCGATCCTACAATGAGCAGTTCTTC
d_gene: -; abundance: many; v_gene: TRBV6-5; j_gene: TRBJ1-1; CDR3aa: CASSYSTGSFSEAFF; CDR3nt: TGTGCCAGCAGTTACTCTACAGGGTCTTTCTCTGAAGCTTTCTTT
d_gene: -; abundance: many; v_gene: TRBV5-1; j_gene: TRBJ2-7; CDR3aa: CASSLSQGINEQYF; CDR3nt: TGCGCCAGCAGCTTGTCCCAGGGGATAAACGAGCAGTACTTC
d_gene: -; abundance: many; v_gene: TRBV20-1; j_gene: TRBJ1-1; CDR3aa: CSATGTLEAFF; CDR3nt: TGCAGTGCCACCGGGACACTTGAAGCTTTCTTT
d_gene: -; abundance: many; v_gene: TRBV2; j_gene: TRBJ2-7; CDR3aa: CASSEDHYEQYF; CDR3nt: TGTGCCAGCAGTGAAGACCACTACGAGCAGTACTTC
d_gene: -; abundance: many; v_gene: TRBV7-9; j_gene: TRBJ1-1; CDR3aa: CASSLGENTEAFF; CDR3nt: TGTGCCAGCAGCTTAGGAGAGAACACTGAAGCTTTCTTT
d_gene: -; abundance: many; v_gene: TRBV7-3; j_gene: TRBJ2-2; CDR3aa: CASSLSQGTGELFF; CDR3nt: TGTGCCAGCAGCTTAAGTCAGGGAACCGGGGAGCTGTTTTTT
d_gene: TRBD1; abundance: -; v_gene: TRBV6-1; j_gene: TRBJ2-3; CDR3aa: CASARDRGIDTQYF; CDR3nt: TGTGCCAGCGCCCGGGACAGGGGAATAGATACGCAGTATTTT
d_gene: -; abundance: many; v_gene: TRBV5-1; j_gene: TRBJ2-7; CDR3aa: CASSLGAGRYEQYF; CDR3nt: TGCGCCAGCAGCTTGGGGGCGGGAAGGTACGAGCAGTACTTC
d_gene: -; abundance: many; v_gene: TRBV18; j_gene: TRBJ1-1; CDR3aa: CATIGALNTEAFF; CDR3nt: TGTGCCACCATCGGGGCCCTGAACACTGAAGCTTTCTTT
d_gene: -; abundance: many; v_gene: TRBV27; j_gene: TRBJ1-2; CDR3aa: CASSNAGLGYTF; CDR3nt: TGTGCCAGCAGTAACGCCGGACTAGGCTACACCTTC
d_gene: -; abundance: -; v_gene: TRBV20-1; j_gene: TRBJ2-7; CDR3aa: CSAPRRSYEQYF; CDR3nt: TGCAGTGCGCCGCGTCGTTCCTACGAGCAGTACTTC
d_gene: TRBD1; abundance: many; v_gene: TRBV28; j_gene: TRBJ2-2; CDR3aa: CATARGSNTGELFF; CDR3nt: TGTGCCACCGCCAGGGGGTCGAACACCGGGGAGCTGTTTTTT
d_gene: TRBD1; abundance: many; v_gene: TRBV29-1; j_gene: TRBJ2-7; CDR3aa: CSVEKQDRGDQEQYF; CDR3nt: TGCAGCGTTGAAAAGCAGGACAGGGGGGACCAGGAGCAGTACTTC
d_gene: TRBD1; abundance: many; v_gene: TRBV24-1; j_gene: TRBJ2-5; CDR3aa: CATSEGGTGQETQYF; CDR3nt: TGTGCCACCAGTGAAGGCGGGACAGGCCAAGAGACCCAGTACTTC
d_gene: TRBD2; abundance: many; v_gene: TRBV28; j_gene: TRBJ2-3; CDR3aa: CASNKEGTSGGHTDTQYF; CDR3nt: TGTGCCAGCAACAAGGAAGGGACTAGCGGAGGGCACACAGATACGCAGTATTTT